This T cell receptor (beta chain) was sequenced during a study of beta chain features in type 1 diabetes. Study overall: Cells sorted and examined across all samples totaled 85 million to 130 million. Study-level points and caveats: Sampled from patients, naive, central memory and Treg TCRB repertoires appeared more similar than those sampled from healthy donors.

The V segment lost 1 base and the J segment 4 bases; nucleotides outside the gene matches: 7. CDR3 length: 16 amino acids. Germline CDR1 and CDR2: MGHRA and YSYEKL. In regard to this clone: Antigen unknown.

Reverse transcribing all isolated RNA meant expressed TCRB transcripts were sequenced. Here immunoSEQ multiplex PCR was the method, and the copy in TCRdb shows in-frame clones only, minus some. The sample records roughly 350,000 clones, roughly 11% being singletons. This clonotype originated in a young woman in good health. Material: naive CD4+ T cells from blood. The chain recombines TRBV4-1 with TRBJ2-5; 9 nucleotides match TRBD2. In DNA form, the CDR3 reads TGCGCCAGCAGCCAAGTTCTCGGCGGGAGGGGAGAGACCCAGTACTTC. It encodes CASSQVLGGRGETQYF.